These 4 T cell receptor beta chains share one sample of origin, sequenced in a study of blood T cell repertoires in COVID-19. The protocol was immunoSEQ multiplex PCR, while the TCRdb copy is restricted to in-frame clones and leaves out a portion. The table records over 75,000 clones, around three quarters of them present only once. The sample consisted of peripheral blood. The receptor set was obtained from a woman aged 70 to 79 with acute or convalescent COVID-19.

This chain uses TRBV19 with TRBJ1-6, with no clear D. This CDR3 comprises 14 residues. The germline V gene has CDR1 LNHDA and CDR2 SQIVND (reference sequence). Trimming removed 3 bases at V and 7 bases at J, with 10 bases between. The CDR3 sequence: CASSIKSSNSPLHF. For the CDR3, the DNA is TGTGCCAGTAGTATTAAGAGCTCCAATTCACCCCTCCACTTT.

CDR3 region: CASTNMVLNEKLFF. DNA for the CDR3: TGTGCCAGCACCAACATGGTGCTTAATGAAAAACTGTTTTTT. The chain carries TRBV28 and TRBJ1-4, with D uncertain. CDR1 is MDHEN, CDR2 SYDVKM, per germline. The CDR3 runs 14 residues. V lost 7 bases and J lost 4, with 13 bases in between.

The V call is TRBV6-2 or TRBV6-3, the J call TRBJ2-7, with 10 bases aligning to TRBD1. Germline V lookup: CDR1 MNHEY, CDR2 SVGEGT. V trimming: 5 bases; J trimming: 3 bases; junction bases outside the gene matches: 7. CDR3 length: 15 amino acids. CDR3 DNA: TGTGCCAGCAGTACCCCGGGACAGGGGAACTACGAGCAGTACTTC. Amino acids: CASSTPGQGNYEQYF.

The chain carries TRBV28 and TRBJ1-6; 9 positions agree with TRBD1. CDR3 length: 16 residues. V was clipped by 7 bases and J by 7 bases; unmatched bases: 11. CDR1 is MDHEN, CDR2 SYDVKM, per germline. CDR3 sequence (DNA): TGTGCCAGCACTCCCCGGGGGACAGGGAGGAATTCACCCCTCCACTTT. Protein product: CASTPRGTGRNSPLHF.